One sample yielded the 22 T cell receptor beta chains listed below, sequenced in a study of blood T cells in healthy people across ages. Primed by a sample-barcoded 5' primer and a J-beta primer mix, a second PCR proceeded for about 7 to 11 cycles. TCRdb re-analysed the 5' RACE reads in MiXCR, keeping a single row per CDR3 protein. The sample consists of 1 million or so distinct CDR3 sequences, 35% to 50% of them appearing once. Sample: blood. The receptors were gathered from a woman aged 60-70 years in good health.

This clonotype was found a few times. The chain has TRBV21-1 and TRBJ2-6. TRBV21-1 is flagged as a pseudogene. The CDR3 extends over 17 amino acids. In nucleotides, the CDR3 is TGTGCCAGCAGCAGCCTAGGTTATGGGGCTGGGGCCAACGTCCTGACTTTC. This sequence encodes CASSSLGYGAGANVLTF.

The rearrangement joins TRBV29-1 to TRBJ2-1; D may be TRBD2 (6 bases). The CDR3 has 14 amino acids. V gave up 4 bases and J gave up 4 bases, with 14 bases separating them. Germline CDR1 SQVTM, CDR2 ANQGSEA. The CDR3 protein is CSVATGVIYNEQFF. Here the CDR3 DNA reads TGCAGCGTTGCCACGGGAGTGATTTACAATGAGCAGTTCTTC.

The table lists this clonotype with a few counts. The rearrangement uses TRBV10-3 and TRBJ2-7, with 11 bases fitting TRBD1. In germline, CDR1 is ENHRY, CDR2 SYGVKD. This CDR3 has 14 residues. Trimming took 5 bases from V and 6 from J; bases not matched to a gene: 6. The CDR3 nucleotides read TGTGCCATCAGTCCCGGGACAGGGGGGCGCGAGCAGTACTTC. Its protein product is CAISPGTGGREQYF.

CDR3 bases: TGTGCCATCAGCCCCGGACGGGCCCACACAGATACGCAGTATTTT. It is translated as CAISPGRAHTDTQYF. The chain combines TRBV10-3 with TRBJ2-3; D call uncertain. The CDR3 runs 15 residues. Germline V gene lookup returns CDR1 ENHRY and CDR2 SYGVKD. V dropped 6 bases and J dropped 2 bases, with 15 bases sitting between them.

This clonotype came up a few times. V and J are TRBV27 and TRBJ2-5, with D possibly TRBD2 on 6 matching bases. Germline-derived CDR1 and CDR2 are MNHEY and SMNVEV (reference sequence). The CDR3 runs to 19 residues. Trimming shortened V by 2 bases and J by 2 bases, and 24 bases separated the two germline ends. CDR3 nucleotides: TGTGCCAGCAGTTTACGCCTTGGCTTCGAGGCGGGACTTCAAGAGACCCAGTACTTC. The encoded protein is CASSLRLGFEAGLQETQYF.

This clonotype occurred once. V gene TRBV12-3 or TRBV12-4 combines with J gene TRBJ2-3; weak D call: TRBD2 (6 bases). Trimming shortened V by 5 bases and J by 4 bases, and 13 bases separated the two germline ends. There are 14 residues in the CDR3. The DNA of the CDR3 is TGTGCCAGCAGTATGGCGCTAGCGTCAGATACGCAGTATTTT. This translates into CASSMALASDTQYF.

This clonotype was seen a few times. The chain recombines TRBV9 with TRBJ2-1; TRBD1 is a possible D gene (5 bases). V lost 1 base, J lost 9 bases, and 17 bases lay in between. CDR1 and CDR2 from the germline V gene are SGDLS and YYNGEE. The CDR3 length is 15 residues. The CDR3 nucleotides are TGTGCCAGCAGCGTAAGGCGGATAACAGGATCTGAGCAGTTCTTC. It specifies CASSVRRITGSEQFF.

This clonotype was detected many times. J is TRBJ2-3 and V is TRBV18, with D tentatively TRBD1 or TRBD2 (7 bases each). V lost 8 bases and J 3 bases, leaving 15 bases between the germline ends. The length of the CDR3 is 14 residues. CDR1 is KGHSH and CDR2 is LQKENI in the germline V gene. This CDR3 is CASSPGGGTDTQYF. The DNA of the CDR3 is TGTGCCAGCAGCCCAGGGGGGGGGACAGATACGCAGTATTTT.

This chain uses TRBV20-1 with TRBJ1-1, with unresolved D. The V gene lost 1 base and the J gene lost 2 bases, with 5 bases spanning the gap. Germline V gene sequence: CDR1 DFQATT, CDR2 SNEGSKA (reference sequence). The CDR3 runs 12 residues. CDR3 sequence reads: CSARGGNTEAFF. CDR3 in DNA: TGCAGTGCTAGAGGGGGAAACACTGAAGCTTTCTTT.

This clonotype was seen ten or more times. The genes are TRBV6-1 and TRBJ2-5; 8 bases are shared with TRBD1. Germline V gives CDR1 MNHNS, CDR2 SASEGT. With 4 bases clipped from V and 4 bases from J, the junction kept 5 bases outside the gene matches. The CDR3 covers 14 residues. In DNA form, the CDR3 reads TGTGCCAGCAGTGCCCAGGGGGCGAGAGAGACCCAGTACTTC. Amino acids: CASSAQGARETQYF.

The rearrangement uses TRBV9 and TRBJ2-3, with D perhaps given as TRBD1 or TRBD2 (6 bases each). V lost 0 bases to trimming and J lost 5 bases, with 16 bases between them. Germline V CDR1 and CDR2: SGDLS, YYNGEE. This CDR3 is 16 amino acids long. The CDR3 DNA is TGTGCCAGCAGCGTAGAAGGGGGAGGTGAAGGAGATACGCAGTATTTT. Translated, it gives CASSVEGGGEGDTQYF. Combining the CDR3 with reference TRBV9 and TRBJ2-3 gives the whole variable domain DSGVTQTPKHLITATGQRVTLRCSPRSGDLSVYWYQQSLDQGLQFLIQYYNGEERAKGNILERFSAQQFPDLHSELNLSSLELGDSALYFCASSVEGGGEGDTQYFGPGTRLTVL.

V gene TRBV12-3 or TRBV12-4 combines with J gene TRBJ2-1, with TRBD2 matching over 7 bases. The assigned J gene may be wrong: the sequence end matches TRBJ2-7 better. The CDR3 covers 12 residues. The CDR3, as DNA: TGTGCCAGCAGGATGCGGGAGTATGAGCAGTACTTC. This gives the protein CASRMREYEQYF.

Here the CDR3 DNA reads TGCAGTGCTAGTGCCAGCGGGAGGTCAGATACGCAGTATTTT. Translated, it gives CSASASGRSDTQYF. The genes are TRBV20-1 and TRBJ2-3; 9 bases match TRBD2. This CDR3 is 14 amino acids long. V was clipped by 3 bases and J by 4 bases; unmatched bases: 5. The V gene's germline CDR1 is DFQATT and CDR2 SNEGSKA (reference sequence).

The V call is TRBV7-3, the J call TRBJ2-1, with D possibly being TRBD1 (6 bases). This CDR3 comprises 12 residues. The V gene lost 2 bases and the J gene lost 12 bases, with 11 bases spanning the gap. Germline V gene sequence: CDR1 SGHTA, CDR2 FQGTGA. DNA for the CDR3: TGTGCCAGCAGCTTATCTCAGGGGCGGCAGTTCTTC. It is translated as CASSLSQGRQFF.

The gene calls are TRBV6-2 or TRBV6-3 and TRBJ1-2; TRBD1 aligns across 9 bases. Germline CDR1 is MNHEY and CDR2 is SVGEGT. CDR3 length: 15 amino acids. V lost 5 bases to trimming and J lost 4 bases; unmatched junction nucleotides: 8. The CDR3: CASSITGGLSYGYTF. Written as DNA, the CDR3 is TGTGCCAGCAGTATAACAGGGGGCCTTAGCTATGGCTACACCTTC.

This clonotype was observed a handful of times. V is TRBV6-2 or TRBV6-3 and J is TRBJ2-7, with a possible D match to TRBD2 (5 bases). The DNA matches TRBJ2-5 better at its end, which makes the J call doubtful. Germline CDR1 is MNHEY and CDR2 is SVGEGT. The CDR3 consists of 13 residues. DNA for the CDR3: TGTGCCAGCAGTTATTTGGGAGAGGAGACCCAGTACTTC. The encoded protein is CASSYLGEETQYF.

In its sample, this clonotype was seen a few times. The V call is TRBV12-3 or TRBV12-4, the J call TRBJ2-4; a possible D gene is TRBD2 (7 bases). This CDR3 comprises 17 residues. Trimming stripped 0 bases from V and 4 bases from J, with 16 bases between. This CDR3 is CASSLARGGEAKNIQYF. CDR3 DNA sequence: TGTGCCAGCAGTTTAGCCCGAGGGGGGGAAGCAAAAAACATTCAGTACTTC.

This chain joins TRBV29-1 and TRBJ2-5; D not certain. Trimming removed 1 base from V and 5 bases from J, with 14 bases in between. Germline CDR1 SQVTM, CDR2 ANQGSEA. The CDR3 covers 14 residues. The CDR3 DNA is TGCAGCGTTGAAGCAGATGGGTTCCGGGAGACCCAGTACTTC. The encoded protein is CSVEADGFRETQYF.

This clonotype was counted between two and nine times. The chain's CDR3 is CSVVGDRGIEQYF. In nucleotides, the CDR3 is TGCAGCGTTGTAGGGGACAGGGGGATCGAGCAGTACTTC. The gene calls are TRBV29-1 and TRBJ2-7, with 11 bases identical to TRBD1. The CDR3 consists of 13 residues. Trimming at V came to 4 bases and at J to 6 bases, leaving 5 bases not matched to a gene. CDR1 and CDR2 (germline): SQVTM, ANQGSEA.

The genes are TRBV4-1 and TRBJ2-7, with 7 bases that match TRBD2. The better agreement between TRBJ2-4 and the DNA end casts doubt on the J call. From germline, CDR1 is MGHRA and CDR2 YSYEKL. CDR3 length equals 17 residues. This chain's CDR3 is CASSPIIGTTNQNIQYF. The CDR3 bases are TGCGCCAGCAGCCCGATAATCGGGACTACCAACCAAAACATTCAGTACTTC.

This clonotype was seen only a few times. The chain is built from TRBV27 and TRBJ2-4; 7 bases fit TRBD1. The CDR3 is 16 residues long. CDR1 is MNHEY and CDR2 is SMNVEV in the germline V gene (reference sequence). The J segment lost 6 bases and the V segment lost 5 bases, leaving 13 bases of the junction unmatched. Here the CDR3 reads CASSITGVGAGNIQYF. CDR3 nucleotide sequence: TGTGCCAGCAGTATTACAGGGGTTGGGGCCGGAAACATTCAGTACTTC.

Here the CDR3 DNA reads TGTGCCAGCAGCCTCCTCGGGACAGGAACAGATACGCAGTATTTT. It is translated as CASSLLGTGTDTQYF. The chain carries TRBV9 and TRBJ2-3, with 8 bases fitting TRBD1. V was clipped by 4 bases and J by 3 bases; unmatched bases: 7. Germline lookup yields CDR1 SGDLS and CDR2 YYNGEE. This CDR3 spans 15 amino acids.